The sequence of this T cell receptor (beta chain) was determined in a study of response to subunit inactivated influenza vaccine. With 0 bases clipped from V and 0 bases from J, the junction kept 0 bases outside the gene matches. Germline assignment: CDR1 SQVTM and CDR2 ANQGSEA. The CDR3 length is 16 residues. There are a few counts of this clonotype. Its specificity is not known. MiXCR was run by TCRdb on the RT-PCR reads, yielding one entry per CDR3 protein. Of 560,000 or so distinct CDR3 sequences listed, around 8% are singletons. Findings of the study overall: Each seasonal influenza vaccination, the authors suggested, recruits few new T cells.

Sequencing used PBMCs from blood, obtained 23 to 25 months after vaccination. The chain couples TRBV29-1 to TRBJ2-3, with 13 bases matching TRBD2. This clonotype was sampled from a man in his fifties or sixties who received an inactivated influenza vaccine. The DNA for the CDR3 is TGCAGCGTTGAAGAGGGACTAGCGGGAAGCACAGATACGCAGTATTTT. This translates into CSVEEGLAGSTDTQYF.